The entry below describes one T cell receptor beta chain. The entry originates in a study of blood T cell repertoires in COVID-19. In the original workflow: Reference gene primer amplification gave nucleated cell count estimates. The data were produced by immunoSEQ multiplex PCR, yet TCRdb's version contains in-frame clones alone and is incomplete. V and J calls and clone size come straight from that table; D and trimming were deduced from the DNA. The table has over 600,000 clones, 70% to 90% seen once. The germline V gene has CDR1 SGHAT and CDR2 FQDESV (reference sequence). With 4 bases removed from V and 6 bases from J, the gap between germline ends came to 19 bases. The CDR3 has 15 residues.

The chain uses TRBV11-1 and TRBJ2-7; a weak D match, TRBD1 (5 bases). Sequencing was carried out using peripheral blood. The receptor's source is a woman aged 18-29 years with acute or convalescent COVID-19. The DNA of the CDR3 is TGTGCCAGCAGCTCAGGGCAATTTTCCTGGGGCGAGCAGTACTTC. Translating gives CASSSGQFSWGEQYF.